This T cell receptor (beta chain) stems from a study of vaccination effects on CD4 cells after COVID-19. The protocol was immunoSEQ multiplex PCR, while the TCRdb copy is restricted to in-frame clones and leaves out a portion. The repertoire holds 26,000 or so clones, with 80% to 90% as singletons. Concerning this clone itself: Its antigen is unidentified.

Study outcomes and limitations: Within healthy vaccinees, only 1 of 255 vaccine-induced clones displayed cross-reactivity with common cold coronaviruses. Whether induced by infection or by vaccine, clones showed marked clonal contraction late after vaccination.

Antigen-specific CD4+ T cells were expanded (with viral peptide pools) by the ViraFEST assay ahead of sequencing. At the end of around 11 days of culture, CD4+ T cells were isolated. Each participant received a vaccine that was either BNT162b2 or mRNA-1273, given as two doses. According to the study, vaccine recipients showed no prior SARS-CoV-2 infection and negative nucleocapsid antibodies. The receptor's source is a human donor who received a COVID-19 vaccine. Some clones in this sample may be carry-over from other donors' samples. Specimen: CD4+ T cells from PBMCs cultured with HCoV-NL63 spike peptides, collected after COVID-19 vaccination.

CDR3: CACRRTGNRPRSSKNIQYF. The CDR3 nucleotides read TGCGCCTGTCGAAGGACGGGGAACCGCCCGCGGTCGAGCAAAAACATTCAGTACTTC. The J gene is TRBJ2-4, the V gene TRBV10-1, with D possibly being TRBD2 (5 bases). This CDR3 has 19 residues. V was clipped by 11 bases and J by 3 bases, with 32 bases between them. Germline lookup yields CDR1 WNHNN and CDR2 SYGVQD (reference sequence).